This T cell receptor beta chain was captured by sequencing in a study of T cell repertoires in cytomegalovirus infection. Using its own MiXCR run on the reads, TCRdb lists one record per CDR3 protein. The table includes a few hundred thousand distinct CDR3 sequences, about 35% detected once. Details on this clonotype: The antigen is unknown.

The length of the CDR3 is 15 residues. Deletions cut 1 base from V and 1 base from J, with 8 bases between. The sequence was collected from a human donor in good health (CMV status not recorded). Some clones in this sample may be carry-over from other donors' samples. The V and J genes are TRBV12-3 or TRBV12-4 and TRBJ2-1; D is uncertain. Specimen: cultured PBMCs, collected from culture after CMV antigen stimulation. The CDR3 here is CASSLGGMSYNEQFF. DNA for the CDR3: TGTGCCAGCAGTTTAGGTGGGATGTCCTACAATGAGCAGTTCTTC.